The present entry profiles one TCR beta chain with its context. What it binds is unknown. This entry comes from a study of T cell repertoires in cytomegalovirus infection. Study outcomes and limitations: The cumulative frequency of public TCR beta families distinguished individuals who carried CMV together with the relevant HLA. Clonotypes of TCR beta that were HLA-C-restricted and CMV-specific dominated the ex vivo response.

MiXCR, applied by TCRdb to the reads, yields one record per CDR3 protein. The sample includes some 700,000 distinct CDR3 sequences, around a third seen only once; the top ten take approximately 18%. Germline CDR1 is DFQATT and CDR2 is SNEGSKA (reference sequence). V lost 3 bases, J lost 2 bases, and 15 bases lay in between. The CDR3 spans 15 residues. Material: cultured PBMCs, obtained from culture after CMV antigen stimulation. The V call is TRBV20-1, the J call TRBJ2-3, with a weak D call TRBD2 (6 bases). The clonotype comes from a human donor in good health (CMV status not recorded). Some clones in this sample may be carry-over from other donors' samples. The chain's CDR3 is CSARAARGITDTQYF. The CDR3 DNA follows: TGCAGTGCTAGGGCGGCGCGGGGCATCACAGATACGCAGTATTTT.